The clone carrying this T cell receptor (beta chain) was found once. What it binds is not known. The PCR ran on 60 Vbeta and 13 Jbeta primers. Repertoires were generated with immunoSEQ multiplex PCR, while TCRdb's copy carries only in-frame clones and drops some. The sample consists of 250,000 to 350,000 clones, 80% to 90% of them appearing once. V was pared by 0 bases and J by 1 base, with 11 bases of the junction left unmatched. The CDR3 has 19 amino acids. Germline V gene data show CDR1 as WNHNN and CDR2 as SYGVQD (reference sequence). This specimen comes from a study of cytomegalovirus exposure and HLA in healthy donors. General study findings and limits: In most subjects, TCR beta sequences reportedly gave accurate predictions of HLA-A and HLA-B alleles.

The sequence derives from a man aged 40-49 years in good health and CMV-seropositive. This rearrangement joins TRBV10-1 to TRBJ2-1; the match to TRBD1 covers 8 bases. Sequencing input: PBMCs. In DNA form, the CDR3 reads TGCGCCAGCAGTGAGTCCTCGCGGCAGGGGGCAAGGTCCTACAATGAGCAGTTCTTC. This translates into CASSESSRQGARSYNEQFF.